This T cell receptor beta chain was sequenced in a study of shared clonotypes between healthy human individuals. In the study overall: A couple of female and three male donors aged 18 to 49 were enrolled.

General observations from the study: Rarefaction indicated that sorted-subset sequencing remained incomplete although depth was large.

Original processing methods: Sequence data from immunoSEQ were junction-only and lacked quality scores; consequently, filtering differed. The data were produced by immunoSEQ multiplex PCR, yet TCRdb's version contains in-frame clones alone and is incomplete. The V and J calls and clone size were taken over from that table, and D and trimming were inferred from the DNA. The sample has around 1.1 million clones; around 78% are singletons. Regarding this clone: Its target is not known.

V shed 9 bases and J 4 bases; nucleotides not matched to a gene: 8. This CDR3 spans 13 amino acids. The germline V gene has CDR1 ENHRY and CDR2 SYGVKD. The TCR was taken from a young man in good health. Some clones in this sample may be carry-over from other donors' samples. The sequencing input was memory CD4+ T cells from PBMCs. Subset specified: CD45RA-negative fraction. The chain couples TRBV10-3 to TRBJ1-2, with 7 nucleotides matching TRBD1. Here the CDR3 reads CAITGTELYGYTF. CDR3 sequence (DNA): TGTGCCATAACCGGGACAGAACTCTATGGCTACACCTTC.